This T cell receptor beta chain was recorded in a study of regulatory T cells in long-lasting Graves disease. Overall study context: It was over 5 years of antithyroid drugs, with positive TSH receptor antibodies, that meant persistent Graves' disease. Study results and limitations: Limited sample numbers may have lowered accuracy. Persistent disease exhibited a predilection for TRBV28, TRBJ1-2 and TRBJ2-5. Lower TCR diversity was seen in persistent Graves' patients than in newly diagnosed ones.

The time point is: persistent/refractory GD, antithyroid drugs over 5 years with positive TRAb. The TCR library used RNA extracted from PBMCs. This clonotype has a count of ten or more. Antigen: not known. V lost 4 bases and J 6 bases, leaving 9 bases between the germline ends. This CDR3 spans 13 amino acids. Germline CDR1 reads LGHDT; CDR2 reads YNNKEL (reference sequence). Libraries of TCR beta came from iRepertoire HTBI primers plus Arm-PCR of CDR3 regions. TCRdb fed the multiplex PCR reads into MiXCR, producing one record per CDR3 protein. Altogether approximately 380,000 distinct CDR3 sequences are present, roughly 20% being singletons, with the ten largest covering more than 20%.

The sequence was collected from a female donor with Graves disease. The chain has TRBV3-1 and TRBJ2-2, with a weak D call TRBD2 (6 bases). This specimen was peripheral blood mononuclear cells (PBMCs), taken when the disease was refractory, from a patient treated with antithyroid drugs. In nucleotides, the CDR3 is TGTGCCAGCAGCCCTGGGGGGTCCGGGGAGCTGTTTTTT. Translated: CASSPGGSGELFF.